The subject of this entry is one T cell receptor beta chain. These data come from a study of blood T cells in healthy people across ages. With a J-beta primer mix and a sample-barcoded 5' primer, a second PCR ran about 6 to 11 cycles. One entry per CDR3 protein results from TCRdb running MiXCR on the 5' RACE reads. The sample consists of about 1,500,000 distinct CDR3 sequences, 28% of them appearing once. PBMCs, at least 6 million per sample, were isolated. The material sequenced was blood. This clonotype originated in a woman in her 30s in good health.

DNA of the CDR3: TGCGCCAGCAGCTTAAACGGGGACAGAGAAAAACTGTTTTTT. The encoded protein is CASSLNGDREKLFF. V gene TRBV5-1 combines with J gene TRBJ1-4; 7 bases are a match to TRBD1. Losses at the gene ends were 2 bases for V and 8 bases for J; bases not matched to a gene: 6. Per germline, CDR1 SGHRS and CDR2 YFSETQ. This CDR3 spans 14 amino acids.